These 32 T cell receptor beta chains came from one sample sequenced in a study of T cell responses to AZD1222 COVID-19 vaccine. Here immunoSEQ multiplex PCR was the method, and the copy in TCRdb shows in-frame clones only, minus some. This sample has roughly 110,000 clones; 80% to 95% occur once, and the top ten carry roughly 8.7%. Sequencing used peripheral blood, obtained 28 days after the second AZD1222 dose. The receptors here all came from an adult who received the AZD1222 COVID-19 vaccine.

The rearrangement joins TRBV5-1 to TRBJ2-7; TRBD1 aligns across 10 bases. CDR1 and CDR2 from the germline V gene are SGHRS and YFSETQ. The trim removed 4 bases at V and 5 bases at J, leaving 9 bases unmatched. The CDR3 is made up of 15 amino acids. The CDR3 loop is CASSVPGTGVNEQYF. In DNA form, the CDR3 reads TGCGCCAGCAGCGTCCCCGGGACAGGGGTTAACGAGCAGTACTTC.

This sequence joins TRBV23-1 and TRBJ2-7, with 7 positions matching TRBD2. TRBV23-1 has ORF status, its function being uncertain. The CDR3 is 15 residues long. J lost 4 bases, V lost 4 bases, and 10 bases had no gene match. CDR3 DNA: TGCGCCAGCAGTCGAAGCGCGGGGGTTTCGTACGAGCAGTACTTC. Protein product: CASSRSAGVSYEQYF.

The CDR3 sequence is CASSLESGGTEAFF. Here the CDR3 DNA reads TGTGCCAGCAGCTTGGAGTCAGGGGGTACTGAAGCTTTCTTT. This rearrangement joins TRBV5-6 to TRBJ1-1; 7 nucleotides agree with TRBD1. CDR1 and CDR2 from the germline V gene are SGHDT and YYEEEE. The CDR3 runs 14 residues. Trimming at V came to 0 bases and at J to 5 bases, leaving 4 bases not matched to a gene.

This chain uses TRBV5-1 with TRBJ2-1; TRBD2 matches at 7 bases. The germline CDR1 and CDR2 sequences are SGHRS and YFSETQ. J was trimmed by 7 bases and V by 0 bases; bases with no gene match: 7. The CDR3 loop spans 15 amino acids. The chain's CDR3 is CASSLGGSVGNEQFF. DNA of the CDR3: TGCGCCAGCAGCTTGGGCGGGAGTGTTGGGAATGAGCAGTTCTTC.

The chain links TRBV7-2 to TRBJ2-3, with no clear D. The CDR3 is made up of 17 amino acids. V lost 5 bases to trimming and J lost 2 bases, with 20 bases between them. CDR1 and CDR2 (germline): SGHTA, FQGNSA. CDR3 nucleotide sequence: TGTGCCAGCAGCCCTCCCTTCACAGCGATAGACACAGATACGCAGTATTTT. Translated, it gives CASSPPFTAIDTDTQYF. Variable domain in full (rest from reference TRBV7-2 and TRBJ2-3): GAGVSQSPSNKVTEKGKDVELRCDPISGHTALYWYRQSLGQGLEFLIYFQGNSAPDKSGLPSDRFSAERTGGSVSTLTIQRTQQEDSAVYLCASSPPFTAIDTDTQYFGPGTRLTVL.

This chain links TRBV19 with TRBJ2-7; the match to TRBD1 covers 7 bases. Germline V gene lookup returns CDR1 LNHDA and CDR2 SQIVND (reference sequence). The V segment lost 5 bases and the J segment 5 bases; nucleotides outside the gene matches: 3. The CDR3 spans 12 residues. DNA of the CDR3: TGTGCCAGTAGTCTCGGGACAGACGAGCAGTACTTC. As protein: CASSLGTDEQYF.

The CDR3 sequence: CASSLGLAETNEQFF. The CDR3 nucleotides are TGTGCCAGCAGCTTAGGTCTAGCGGAGACCAATGAGCAGTTCTTC. The rearrangement links TRBV7-7 to TRBJ2-1, with 7 bases identical to TRBD2. The V and J ends lost 1 base and 6 bases, in that order; junction bases with no gene match: 6. The V gene's germline CDR1 is SSHAT and CDR2 FNYEAQ (reference sequence). The length of the CDR3 is 15 residues.

The CDR3 DNA reads TGCGCCAGCAGCCATCTTCCGGGACAGGGTTTCTGGGCCAACGTCCTGACTTTC. Its protein is CASSHLPGQGFWANVLTF. The J gene is TRBJ2-6, the V gene TRBV4-3; 9 positions agree with TRBD1. The CDR3 covers 18 residues. J was trimmed by 5 bases and V by 3 bases; bases with no gene match: 11. Looked up from germline, CDR1 is LGHNA and CDR2 is YSLEER.

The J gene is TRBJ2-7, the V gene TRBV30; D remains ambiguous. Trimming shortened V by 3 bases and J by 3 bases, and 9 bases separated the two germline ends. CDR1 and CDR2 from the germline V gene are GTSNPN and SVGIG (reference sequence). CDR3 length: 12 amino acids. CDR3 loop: CAWSPFVYEQYF. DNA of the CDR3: TGTGCCTGGAGCCCTTTCGTCTACGAGCAGTACTTC.

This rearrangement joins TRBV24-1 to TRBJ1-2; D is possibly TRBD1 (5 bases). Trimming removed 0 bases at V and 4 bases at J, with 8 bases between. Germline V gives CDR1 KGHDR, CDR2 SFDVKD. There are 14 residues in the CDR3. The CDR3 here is CATSDLEGTYGYTF. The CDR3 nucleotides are TGTGCCACCAGTGATTTGGAGGGGACCTATGGCTACACCTTC.

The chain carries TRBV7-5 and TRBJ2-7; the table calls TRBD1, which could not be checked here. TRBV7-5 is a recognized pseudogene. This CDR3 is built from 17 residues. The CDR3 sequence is CARSLEGQGVSSAEQYF. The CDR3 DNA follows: TGTGCCAGAAGCTTAGAGGGACAGGGGGTTTCGTCTGCCGAGCAGTACTTC.

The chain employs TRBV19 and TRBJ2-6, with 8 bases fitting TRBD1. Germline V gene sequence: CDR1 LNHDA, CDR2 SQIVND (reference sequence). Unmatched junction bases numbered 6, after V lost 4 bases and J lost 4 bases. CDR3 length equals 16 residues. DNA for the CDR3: TGTGCCAGTAGTAGGGGCCCAGGGGGCGGGGCCAACGTCCTGACTTTC. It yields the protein CASSRGPGGGANVLTF.

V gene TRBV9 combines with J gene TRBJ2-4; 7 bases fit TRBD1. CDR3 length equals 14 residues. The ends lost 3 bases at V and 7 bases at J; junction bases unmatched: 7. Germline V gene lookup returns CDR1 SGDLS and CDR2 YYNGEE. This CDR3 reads CASSAGTVQNIQYF. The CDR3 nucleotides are TGTGCCAGCAGCGCCGGGACAGTACAGAACATTCAGTACTTC. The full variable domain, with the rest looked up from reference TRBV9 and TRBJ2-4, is DSGVTQTPKHLITATGQRVTLRCSPRSGDLSVYWYQQSLDQGLQFLIQYYNGEERAKGNILERFSAQQFPDLHSELNLSSLELGDSALYFCASSAGTVQNIQYFGAGTRLSVL.

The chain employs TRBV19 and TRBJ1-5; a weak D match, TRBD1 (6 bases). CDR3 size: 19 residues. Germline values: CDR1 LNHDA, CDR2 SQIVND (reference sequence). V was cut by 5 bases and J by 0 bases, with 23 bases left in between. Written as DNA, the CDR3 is TGTGCCAGTAGTCTTTCTTTCTTCAGGGGCGGGAATAGCAATCAGCCCCAGCATTTT. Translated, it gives CASSLSFFRGGNSNQPQHF.

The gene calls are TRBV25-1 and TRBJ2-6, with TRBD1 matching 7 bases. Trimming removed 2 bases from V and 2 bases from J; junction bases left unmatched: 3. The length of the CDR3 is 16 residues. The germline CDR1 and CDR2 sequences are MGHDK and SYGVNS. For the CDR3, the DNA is TGTGCCAGCAGTGAACACCAGGGGGCTGGGGCCAACGTCCTGACTTTC. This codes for CASSEHQGAGANVLTF.

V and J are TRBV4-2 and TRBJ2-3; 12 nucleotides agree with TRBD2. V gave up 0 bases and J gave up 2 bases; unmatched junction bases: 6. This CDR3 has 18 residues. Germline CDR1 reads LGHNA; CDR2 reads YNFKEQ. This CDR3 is CASSQERGTSGFTDTQYF. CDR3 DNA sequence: TGTGCCAGCAGCCAAGAAAGAGGGACTAGCGGGTTCACAGATACGCAGTATTTT.

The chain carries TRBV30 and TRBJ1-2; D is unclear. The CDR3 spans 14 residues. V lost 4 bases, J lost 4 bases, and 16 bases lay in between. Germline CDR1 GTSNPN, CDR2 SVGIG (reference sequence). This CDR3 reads CAWISSGLSYGYTF. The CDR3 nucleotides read TGTGCCTGGATTTCCTCGGGGTTGTCCTATGGCTACACCTTC. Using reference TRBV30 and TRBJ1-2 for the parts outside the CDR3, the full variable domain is SQTIHQWPATLVQPVGSPLSLECTVEGTSNPNLYWYRQAAGRGLQLLFYSVGIGQISSEVPQNLSASRPQDRQFILSSKKLLLSDSGFYLCAWISSGLSYGYTFGSGTRLTVV.

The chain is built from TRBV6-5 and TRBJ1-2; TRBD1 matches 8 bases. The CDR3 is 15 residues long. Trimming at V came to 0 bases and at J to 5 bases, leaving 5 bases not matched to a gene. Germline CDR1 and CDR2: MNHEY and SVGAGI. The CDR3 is CASSYSFTGGYGYTF. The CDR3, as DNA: TGTGCCAGCAGTTACTCGTTCACAGGGGGGTATGGCTACACCTTC.

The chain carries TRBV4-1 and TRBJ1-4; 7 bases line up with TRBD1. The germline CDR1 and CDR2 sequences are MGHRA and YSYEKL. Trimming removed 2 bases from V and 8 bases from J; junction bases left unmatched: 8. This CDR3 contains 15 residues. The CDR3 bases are TGCGCCAGCAGCCAAATCGGGACAGCAGGAGAAAAACTGTTTTTT. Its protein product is CASSQIGTAGEKLFF.

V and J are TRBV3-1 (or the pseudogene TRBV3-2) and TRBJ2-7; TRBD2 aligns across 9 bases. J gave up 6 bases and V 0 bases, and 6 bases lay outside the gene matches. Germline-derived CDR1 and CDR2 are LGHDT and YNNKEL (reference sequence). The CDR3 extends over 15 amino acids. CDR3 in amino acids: CASSQDSGGFFEQYF. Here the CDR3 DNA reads TGTGCCAGCAGCCAAGACAGCGGGGGGTTTTTCGAGCAGTACTTC.

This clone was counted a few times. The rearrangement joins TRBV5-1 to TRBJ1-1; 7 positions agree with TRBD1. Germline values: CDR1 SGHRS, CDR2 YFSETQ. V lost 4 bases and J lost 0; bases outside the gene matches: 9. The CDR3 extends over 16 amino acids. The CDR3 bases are TGCGCCAGCAGCATAAGACAGGGTTCCATGAACACTGAAGCTTTCTTT. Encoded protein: CASSIRQGSMNTEAFF.

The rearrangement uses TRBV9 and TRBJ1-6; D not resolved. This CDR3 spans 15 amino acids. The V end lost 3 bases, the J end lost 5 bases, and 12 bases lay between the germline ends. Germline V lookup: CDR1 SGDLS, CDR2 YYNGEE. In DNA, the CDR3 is TGTGCCAGCAGCGGTGGAGGACGGGATAATTCACCCCTCCACTTT. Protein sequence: CASSGGGRDNSPLHF.

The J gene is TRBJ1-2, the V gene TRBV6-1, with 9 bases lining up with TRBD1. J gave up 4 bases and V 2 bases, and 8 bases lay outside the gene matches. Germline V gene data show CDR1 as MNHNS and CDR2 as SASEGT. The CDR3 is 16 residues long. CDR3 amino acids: CASSESGTGHIYGYTF. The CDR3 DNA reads TGTGCCAGCAGTGAATCCGGGACAGGGCATATCTATGGCTACACCTTC.

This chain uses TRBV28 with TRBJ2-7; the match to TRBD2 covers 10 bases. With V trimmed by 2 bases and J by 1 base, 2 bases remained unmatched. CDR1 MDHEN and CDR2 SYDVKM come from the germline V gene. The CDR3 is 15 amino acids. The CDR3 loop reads CASSLPAGGSYEQYF. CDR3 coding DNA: TGTGCCAGCAGTTTACCAGCGGGAGGGTCCTACGAGCAGTACTTC.

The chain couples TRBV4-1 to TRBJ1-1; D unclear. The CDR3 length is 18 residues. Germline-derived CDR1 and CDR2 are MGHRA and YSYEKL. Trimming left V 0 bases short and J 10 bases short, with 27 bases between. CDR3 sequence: CASSQDSPPHSGSRAAFF. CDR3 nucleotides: TGCGCCAGCAGCCAAGATTCGCCCCCACACTCGGGCAGTCGAGCAGCTTTCTTT.

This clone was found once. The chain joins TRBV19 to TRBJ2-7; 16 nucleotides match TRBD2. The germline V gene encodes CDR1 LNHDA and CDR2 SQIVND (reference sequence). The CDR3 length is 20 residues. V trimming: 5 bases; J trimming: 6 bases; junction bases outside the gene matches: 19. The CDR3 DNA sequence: TGTGCCAGTAGTCCTCGATCAGGGCCGGGACTAGCGGGGGGGCCGCGCGAGCAGTACTTC. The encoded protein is CASSPRSGPGLAGGPREQYF.

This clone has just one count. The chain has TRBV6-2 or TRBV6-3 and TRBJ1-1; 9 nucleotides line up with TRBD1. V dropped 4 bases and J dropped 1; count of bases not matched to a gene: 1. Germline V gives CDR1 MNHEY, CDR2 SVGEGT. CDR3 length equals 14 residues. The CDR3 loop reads CASSWTGENTEAFF. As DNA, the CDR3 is TGTGCCAGCAGTTGGACAGGGGAGAACACTGAAGCTTTCTTT.

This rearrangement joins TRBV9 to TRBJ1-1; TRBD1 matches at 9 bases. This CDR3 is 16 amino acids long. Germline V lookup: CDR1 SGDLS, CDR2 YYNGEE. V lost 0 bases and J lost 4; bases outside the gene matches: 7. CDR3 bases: TGTGCCAGCAGCGTAGGGCGGGACAGGGTCAGCACTGAAGCTTTCTTT. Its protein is CASSVGRDRVSTEAFF.

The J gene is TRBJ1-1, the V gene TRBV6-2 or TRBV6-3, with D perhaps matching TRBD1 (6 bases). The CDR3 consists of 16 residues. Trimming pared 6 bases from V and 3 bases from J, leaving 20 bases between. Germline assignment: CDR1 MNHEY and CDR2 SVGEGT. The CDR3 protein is CASSPYGRGMDTEAFF. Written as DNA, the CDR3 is TGTGCCAGCAGCCCTTATGGGAGGGGGATGGACACTGAAGCTTTCTTT.

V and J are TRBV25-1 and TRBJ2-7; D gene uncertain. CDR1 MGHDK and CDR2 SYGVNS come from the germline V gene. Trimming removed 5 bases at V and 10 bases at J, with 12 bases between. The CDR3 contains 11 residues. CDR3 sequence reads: CASSRIDFQYF. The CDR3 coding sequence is TGTGCCAGCAGTAGGATCGATTTCCAGTACTTC.

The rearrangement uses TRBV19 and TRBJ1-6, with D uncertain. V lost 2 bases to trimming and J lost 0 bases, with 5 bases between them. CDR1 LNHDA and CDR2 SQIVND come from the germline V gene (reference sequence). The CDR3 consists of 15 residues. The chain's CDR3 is CASSISSSYNSPLHF. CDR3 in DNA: TGTGCCAGTAGTATATCGAGCTCCTATAATTCACCCCTCCACTTT.

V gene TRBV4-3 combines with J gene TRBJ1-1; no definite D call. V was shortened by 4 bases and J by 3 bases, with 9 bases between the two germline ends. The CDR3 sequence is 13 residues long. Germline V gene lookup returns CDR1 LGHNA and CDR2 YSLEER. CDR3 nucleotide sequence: TGCGCCAGCAGCCCCCCTGGGGACACTGAAGCTTTCTTT. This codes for CASSPPGDTEAFF.